A single sample is the source of the 3 T cell receptor beta chains below, sequenced in a study of blood T cell repertoires in COVID-19 (dated by TCRdb to 2018 to 2020). The receptor library was made with the immunoSEQ multiplex PCR assay. In TCRdb, the immuneACCESS table is reduced to in-frame sequences with V and J assigned. These tables do not hold every clone; where another copy was compared, an unresolved V gene accounts for under half, and the others remain unexplained. The sample table records more than 200,000 clones; around 82% of these occur just once. In total, the top ten clones hold about 7.7% of the sample. The sample taken for sequencing was PBMCs or T cells enriched from blood (not recorded which). Receptors were obtained from a middle-aged woman with acute COVID-19.

The J gene is TRBJ2-7, the V gene TRBV7-3; 11 bases line up with TRBD2. The CDR3 sequence is 15 residues long. J was trimmed by 0 bases and V by 3 bases; bases with no gene match: 1. Germline-derived CDR1 and CDR2 are SGHTA and FQGTGA. This chain's CDR3 is CASSFTSGSSYEQYF. CDR3 sequence (DNA): TGTGCCAGCAGCTTCACTAGCGGGAGCTCCTACGAGCAGTACTTC.

This rearrangement joins TRBV18 to TRBJ1-1, with 9 bases matching TRBD1. J was trimmed by 5 bases and V by 3 bases; bases with no gene match: 10. The germline V gene has CDR1 KGHSH and CDR2 LQKENI. The CDR3 loop spans 16 amino acids. The CDR3, as DNA: TGTGCCAGCTCACCTACTCAGACAGGGGGGTGGACTGAAGCTTTCTTT. Its translation: CASSPTQTGGWTEAFF. Using reference TRBV18 and TRBJ1-1 for the parts outside the CDR3, the full variable domain is NAGVMQNPRHLVRRRGQEARLRCSPMKGHSHVYWYRQLPEEGLKFMVYLQKENIIDESGMPKERFSAEFPKEGPSILRIQQVVRGDSAAYFCASSPTQTGGWTEAFFGQGTRLTVV.

The rearrangement joins TRBV28 to TRBJ2-7, with 11 bases fitting TRBD2. J was trimmed by 7 bases and V by 7 bases; bases with no gene match: 6. Germline loops: CDR1 MDHEN, CDR2 SYDVKM. The CDR3 has 13 amino acids. CDR3 protein: CASTLAGGGEQYF. CDR3 DNA: TGTGCCAGCACCCTAGCGGGGGGAGGTGAGCAGTACTTC.